This TCR beta chain was retrieved from a study of identical twins. Broader study findings: Fewer insertions characterized abundant cord blood beta clonotypes, whereas memory repertoires showed none. The presence of invariant MAIT and iNKT cells could partly confound analyses of zero-insertion sequences.

Points on this clonotype: As yet, its antigen is unknown.

Using its own MiXCR run on the 5' RACE reads, TCRdb lists one record per CDR3 protein. The sample shows around 1.7 million distinct CDR3 sequences, roughly a third of them seen only once. The CDR3 sequence is 17 residues long. V lost 6 bases, J lost 8 bases, and 11 bases stayed unmatched. The receptor was derived from a newborn girl in good health. Input material: cord blood. The chain carries TRBV12-3 or TRBV12-4 and TRBJ2-4; 15 bases match TRBD2. The CDR3 reads CASRPGLAGGIGDIQYF. The CDR3 DNA follows: TGTGCCAGCAGACCGGGACTAGCGGGAGGTATAGGGGACATTCAGTACTTC.